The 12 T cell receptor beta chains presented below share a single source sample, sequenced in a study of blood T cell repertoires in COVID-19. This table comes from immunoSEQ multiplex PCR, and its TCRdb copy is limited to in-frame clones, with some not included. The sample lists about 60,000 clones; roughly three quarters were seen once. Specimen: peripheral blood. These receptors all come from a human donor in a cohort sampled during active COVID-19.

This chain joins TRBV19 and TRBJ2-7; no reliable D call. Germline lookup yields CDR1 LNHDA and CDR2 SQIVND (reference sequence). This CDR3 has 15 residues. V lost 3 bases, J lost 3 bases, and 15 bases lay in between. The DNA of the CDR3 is TGTGCCAGTAGTATTCGACGGAGTGTAGACTACGAGCAGTACTTC. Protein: CASSIRRSVDYEQYF.

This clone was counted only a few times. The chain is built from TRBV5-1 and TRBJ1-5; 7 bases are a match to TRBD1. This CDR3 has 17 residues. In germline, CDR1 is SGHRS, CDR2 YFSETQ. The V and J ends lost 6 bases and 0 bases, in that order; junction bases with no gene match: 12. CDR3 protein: CASTRSGGPYSNQPQHF. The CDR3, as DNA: TGCGCCAGCACCCGTTCAGGGGGTCCCTATAGCAATCAGCCCCAGCATTTT.

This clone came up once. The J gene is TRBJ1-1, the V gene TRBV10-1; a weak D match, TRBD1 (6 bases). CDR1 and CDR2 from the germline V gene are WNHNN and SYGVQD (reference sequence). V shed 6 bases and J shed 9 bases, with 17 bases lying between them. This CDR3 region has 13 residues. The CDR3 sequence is CASSQNRESKAFF. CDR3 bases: TGCGCCAGCAGCCAAAACAGGGAATCTAAAGCTTTCTTT.

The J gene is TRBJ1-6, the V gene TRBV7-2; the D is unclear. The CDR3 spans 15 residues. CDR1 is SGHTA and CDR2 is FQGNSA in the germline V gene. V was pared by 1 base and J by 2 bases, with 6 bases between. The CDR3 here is CASSLEPAYNSPLHF. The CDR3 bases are TGTGCCAGCAGCTTAGAACCAGCCTATAATTCACCCCTCCACTTT.

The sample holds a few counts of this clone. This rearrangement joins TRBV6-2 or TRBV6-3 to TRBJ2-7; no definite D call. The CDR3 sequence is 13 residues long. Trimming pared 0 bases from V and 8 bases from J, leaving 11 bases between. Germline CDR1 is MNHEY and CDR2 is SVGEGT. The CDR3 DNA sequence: TGTGCCAGCAGTTACTCGGGCTTGGATAAGCAGTACTTC. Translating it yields CASSYSGLDKQYF.

The CDR3 region has the DNA TGTGCCAGCAGCAGCCTGGGACAAGGGGAAAACATTCAGTACTTC. This sequence encodes CASSSLGQGENIQYF. The chain recombines TRBV9 with TRBJ2-4; D might be TRBD1 (6 bases). Trimming removed 4 bases from V and 5 bases from J, with 16 bases in between. From germline, CDR1 is SGDLS and CDR2 YYNGEE. CDR3 size: 15 residues.

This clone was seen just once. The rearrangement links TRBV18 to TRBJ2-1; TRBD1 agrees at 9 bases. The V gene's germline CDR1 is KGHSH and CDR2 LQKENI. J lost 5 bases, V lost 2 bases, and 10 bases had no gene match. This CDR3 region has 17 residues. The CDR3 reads CASSPGAGTGSDNEQFF. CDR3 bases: TGTGCCAGCTCACCAGGTGCCGGGACAGGGTCAGACAATGAGCAGTTCTTC.

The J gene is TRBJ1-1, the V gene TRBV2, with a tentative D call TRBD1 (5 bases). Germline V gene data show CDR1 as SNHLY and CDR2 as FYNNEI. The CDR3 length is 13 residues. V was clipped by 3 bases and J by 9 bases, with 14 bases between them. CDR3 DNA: TGTGCCAGCAGTGAGGGGACTCTCATTAAAGCTTTCTTT. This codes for CASSEGTLIKAFF. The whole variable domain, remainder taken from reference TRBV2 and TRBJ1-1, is EPEVTQTPSHQVTQMGQEVILRCVPISNHLYFYWYRQILGQKVEFLVSFYNNEISEKSEIFDDQFSVERPDGSNFTLKIRSTKLEDSAMYFCASSEGTLIKAFFGQGTRLTVV.

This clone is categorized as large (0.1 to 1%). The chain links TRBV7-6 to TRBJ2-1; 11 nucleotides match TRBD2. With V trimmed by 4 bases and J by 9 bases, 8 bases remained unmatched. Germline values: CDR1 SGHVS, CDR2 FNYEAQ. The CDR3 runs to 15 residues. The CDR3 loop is CASSSTSGEGGEQFF. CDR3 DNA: TGTGCCAGCAGCTCGACTAGCGGGGAAGGTGGTGAGCAGTTCTTC.

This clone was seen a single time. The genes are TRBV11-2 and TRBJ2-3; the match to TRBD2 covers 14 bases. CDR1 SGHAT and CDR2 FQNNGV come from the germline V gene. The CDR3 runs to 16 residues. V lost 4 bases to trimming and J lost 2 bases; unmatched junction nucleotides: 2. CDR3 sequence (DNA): TGTGCCAGCAGCTGGACTAGCGGGAGGTACACAGATACGCAGTATTTT. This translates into CASSWTSGRYTDTQYF.

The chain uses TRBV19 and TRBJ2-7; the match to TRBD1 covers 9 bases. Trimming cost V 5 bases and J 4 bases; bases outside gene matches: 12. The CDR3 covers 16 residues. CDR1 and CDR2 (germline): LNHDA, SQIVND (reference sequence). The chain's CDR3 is CASSARDRVSPYEQYF. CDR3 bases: TGTGCCAGTAGTGCTAGGGACAGGGTGTCCCCTTACGAGCAGTACTTC. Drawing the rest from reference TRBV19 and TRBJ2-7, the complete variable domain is DGGITQSPKYLFRKEGQNVTLSCEQNLNHDAMYWYRQDPGQGLRLIYYSQIVNDFQKGDIAEGYSVSREKKESFPLTVTSAQKNPTAFYLCASSARDRVSPYEQYFGPGTRLTVT.

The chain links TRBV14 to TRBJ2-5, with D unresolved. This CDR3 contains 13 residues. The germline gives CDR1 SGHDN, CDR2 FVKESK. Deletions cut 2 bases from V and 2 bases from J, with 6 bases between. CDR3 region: CASSQRRQETQYF. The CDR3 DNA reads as TGTGCCAGCAGCCAACGTCGGCAAGAGACCCAGTACTTC.